Following are 11 T cell receptor beta chains from one sample sequenced in a study of blood T cell repertoires in COVID-19. This table comes from immunoSEQ multiplex PCR, and its TCRdb copy is limited to in-frame clones, with some not included. The sample yields some 390,000 clones, 89% seen once. The sequencing sample was made of peripheral blood. The receptors were sampled from a woman in her thirties or forties with COVID-19, enrolled during active disease.

The rearrangement uses TRBV18 and TRBJ2-7; the match to TRBD1 covers 7 bases. Trimming took 6 bases from V and 3 from J; bases not matched to a gene: 8. The CDR3 contains 14 residues. Germline-derived CDR1 and CDR2 are KGHSH and LQKENI. The CDR3 nucleotides are TGTGCCAGCTCCCTCCAGGGGGACGTCTACGAGCAGTACTTC. Its translation: CASSLQGDVYEQYF.

This clone was seen once. This chain uses TRBV28 with TRBJ2-1; 8 bases match TRBD2. With V trimmed by 5 bases and J by 0 bases, 9 bases remained unmatched. Germline V CDR1 and CDR2: MDHEN, SYDVKM. CDR3 length equals 17 residues. CDR3 residues: CASSPFGLAASYNEQFF. The CDR3, as DNA: TGTGCCAGCAGTCCCTTCGGACTAGCAGCCTCCTACAATGAGCAGTTCTTC.

A few counts support this clone. The chain is built from TRBV19 and TRBJ2-7, with D maybe TRBD1 (6 bases). The CDR3 contains 14 residues. Germline V gene data show CDR1 as LNHDA and CDR2 as SQIVND (reference sequence). V gave up 4 bases and J gave up 1 base, with 11 bases separating them. CDR3 sequence reads: CASSNSQGSYEQYF. In DNA, the CDR3 is TGTGCCAGTAGTAACTCACAGGGTTCCTACGAGCAGTACTTC. Variable domain in full (rest from reference TRBV19 and TRBJ2-7): DGGITQSPKYLFRKEGQNVTLSCEQNLNHDAMYWYRQDPGQGLRLIYYSQIVNDFQKGDIAEGYSVSREKKESFPLTVTSAQKNPTAFYLCASSNSQGSYEQYFGPGTRLTVT.

The gene calls are TRBV28 and TRBJ1-5, with TRBD1 identical over 7 bases. The CDR3 has 16 residues. CDR1 is MDHEN and CDR2 is SYDVKM in the germline V gene. With V trimmed by 5 bases and J by 0 bases, 7 bases remained unmatched. CDR3 nucleotides: TGTGCCAGCAGTACCCGGACAGGAAATAGCAATCAGCCCCAGCATTTT. Its translation is CASSTRTGNSNQPQHF.

The chain uses TRBV5-4 and TRBJ1-4, with no clear D. Trimming took 2 bases from V and 7 from J, leaving 9 bases between them. Germline CDR1 is SGHNT and CDR2 is YYREEE (reference sequence). The CDR3 consists of 13 residues. CDR3 nucleotides: TGTGCCAGCAGCTTCGGCAGGCTTGAAAAACTGTTTTTT. The encoded protein is CASSFGRLEKLFF.

The rearrangement joins TRBV5-1 to TRBJ1-2, with TRBD1 identical over 8 bases. Germline lookup yields CDR1 SGHRS and CDR2 YFSETQ. Trimming at V came to 4 bases and at J to 8 bases, leaving 13 bases not matched to a gene. The CDR3 contains 15 residues. The CDR3 region has the DNA TGCGCCAGCAGCCCGGGCCAGGGGGCGGATCGGGGCTACACCTTC. Protein: CASSPGQGADRGYTF.

The chain recombines TRBV2 with TRBJ2-3, with TRBD2 matching over 8 bases. The CDR3 covers 17 residues. Germline V gene data show CDR1 as SNHLY and CDR2 as FYNNEI. V dropped 1 base and J dropped 3; count of bases not matched to a gene: 9. The CDR3: CASSEVGLAGFTDTQYF. The CDR3 DNA reads as TGTGCCAGCAGTGAAGTGGGGCTAGCGGGCTTTACAGATACGCAGTATTTT.

The CDR3 DNA reads as TGTGCCAGCAGCCGGTGGGGACAGGGAACAAATGAGCAGTTCTTC. Its translation: CASSRWGQGTNEQFF. The chain uses TRBV3-1 (or the pseudogene TRBV3-2) and TRBJ2-1; 9 bases match TRBD1. V lost 4 bases and J lost 7; bases outside the gene matches: 8. Germline loops: CDR1 LGHDT, CDR2 YNNKEL (reference sequence). This CDR3 is built from 15 residues.

The V gene is TRBV4-3, the J gene TRBJ2-7; no reliable D call. The germline CDR1 and CDR2 sequences are LGHNA and YSLEER. V was pared by 1 base and J by 0 bases, with 16 bases between. The CDR3 length is 17 residues. The chain's CDR3 is CASSQARSSASSYEQYF. CDR3 in DNA: TGCGCCAGCAGCCAAGCGAGGTCGTCGGCGAGCTCCTACGAGCAGTACTTC.

The rearrangement uses TRBV3-1 (or the pseudogene TRBV3-2) and TRBJ2-7; TRBD2 is a possible D gene (5 bases). V was cut by 2 bases and J by 13 bases, with 12 bases left in between. CDR3 size: 11 residues. From germline, CDR1 is LGHDT and CDR2 YNNKEL (reference sequence). The CDR3 nucleotides are TGTGCCAGCAGCCAATCCTTAAGGACTTACTTC. Protein sequence: CASSQSLRTYF.

With respect to this clone: Additional DNA sequences in this sample encode the identical CDR3. The J gene is TRBJ2-5, the V gene TRBV12-3 or TRBV12-4; 7 bases map to TRBD1. Germline trimming cut 6 bases from V and 4 bases from J; bases unmatched to any gene: 2. The CDR3 sequence is 12 residues long. CDR3 amino acids: CASRRTGETQYF. The CDR3 DNA follows: TGTGCCAGCAGGAGGACAGGAGAGACCCAGTACTTC.